The present T cell receptor (beta chain) was sequenced within a study of OX40 agonist ivuxolimab in advanced cancers. The wider study: An anti-OX40 (CD134) antibody with agonistic activity, ivuxolimab, was administered to patients. Points from the study as a whole: Both blood CD4+ and CD8+ T cells showed clonal growth by week 6 at 0.1 to 3.0 mg/kg.

Data came from immunoSEQ multiplex PCR; TCRdb stores just in-frame clones and leaves some out. The sample holds roughly 13,000 clones, around 80% seen once. In the case of this clone: Its cognate antigen is unknown.

Blood was sampled at baseline, cycle 4 day 1, and cycle 7 day 1. Source: CD4+ or CD8+ T cells sorted from blood, taken in a trial of the OX40 agonist ivuxolimab. The clonotype was recovered from an adult with an advanced solid tumor such as melanoma, head and neck, liver or kidney cancer.

The CDR3 nucleotides are TGTGCCAGCAGTGGTCGGGACTCTGGAAACACCATATATTTT. Protein product: CASSGRDSGNTIYF. The chain is built from TRBV6-1 and TRBJ1-3; D gene unclear. Germline V CDR1 and CDR2: MNHNS, SASEGT. The CDR3 length is 14 residues. V was clipped by 4 bases and J by 0 bases, with 7 bases between them.